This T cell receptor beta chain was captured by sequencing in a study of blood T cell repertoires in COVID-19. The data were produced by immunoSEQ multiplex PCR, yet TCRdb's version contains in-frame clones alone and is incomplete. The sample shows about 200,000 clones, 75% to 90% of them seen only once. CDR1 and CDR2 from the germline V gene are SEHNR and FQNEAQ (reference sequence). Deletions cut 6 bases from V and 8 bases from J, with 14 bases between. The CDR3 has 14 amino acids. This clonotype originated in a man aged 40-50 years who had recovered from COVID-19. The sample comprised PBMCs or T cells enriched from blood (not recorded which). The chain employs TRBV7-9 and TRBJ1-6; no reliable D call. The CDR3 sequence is CASREDPYDSPLHF. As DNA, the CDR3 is TGTGCCAGCAGGGAGGACCCCTACGATTCACCCCTCCACTTT.